One sample yielded the 21 T cell receptor beta chains listed below, sequenced in a study of CD8 T cells in Susac syndrome. An amount of RNA that ranged from roughly 0.45 to 1 ug was reverse transcribed with random hexamers. From the immunoSEQ multiplex PCR reads, TCRdb called clonotypes with MiXCR, one entry per CDR3 protein. The repertoire consists of 150,000 to 180,000 distinct CDR3 sequences, with nearly 97% occurring once and the leading ten covering 0.14% to 0.15%. Sequenced input: CD8+ T cells from PBMCs. The receptors derive from a human donor with multiple sclerosis.

This rearrangement joins TRBV29-1 to TRBJ2-1; 7 nucleotides match TRBD1. The CDR3 is 13 residues long. From germline, CDR1 is SQVTM and CDR2 ANQGSEA. The V and J ends lost 3 bases and 7 bases, in that order; junction bases with no gene match: 6. The chain's CDR3 is CSVEDRLGNEQFF. Here the CDR3 DNA reads TGCAGCGTTGAGGACAGGCTCGGGAATGAGCAGTTCTTC.

The V and J genes are TRBV29-1 and TRBJ2-3; D unresolved. The ends were cut back, 4 bases at V and 0 bases at J, with 8 bases in the middle. The CDR3 extends over 13 amino acids. Per germline, CDR1 SQVTM and CDR2 ANQGSEA. The CDR3: CSVAGPSTDTQYF. As DNA, the CDR3 is TGCAGCGTTGCAGGCCCAAGCACAGATACGCAGTATTTT.

This chain connects TRBV28 to TRBJ1-5; no clear D. CDR3 length: 15 amino acids. Trimming shortened V by 6 bases and J by 1 base, and 13 bases separated the two germline ends. Germline CDR1 MDHEN, CDR2 SYDVKM. In DNA form, the CDR3 reads TGTGCCAGCAGCAACTCCGACGGGAGCAATCAGCCCCAGCATTTT. Translated, it gives CASSNSDGSNQPQHF.

The chain recombines TRBV13 with TRBJ2-5; 7 bases are a match to TRBD2. Germline V CDR1 and CDR2: PRHDT, FYEKMQ (reference sequence). Trimming removed 7 bases from V and 5 bases from J; junction bases left unmatched: 7. The CDR3 runs 13 residues. The CDR3 spells CASNARGGETQYF. DNA for the CDR3: TGTGCCAGCAACGCCCGGGGAGGGGAGACCCAGTACTTC.

V is TRBV15 and J is TRBJ2-6, with D unclear. The CDR3 covers 14 residues. Germline V gene sequence: CDR1 LNHNV, CDR2 YYDKDF (reference sequence). V lost 2 bases to trimming and J lost 3 bases, with 5 bases between them. The CDR3 region is CATSRNFGANVLTF. The CDR3 DNA reads as TGTGCCACCAGCAGAAACTTTGGGGCCAACGTCCTGACTTTC.

The chain combines TRBV12-3 or TRBV12-4 with TRBJ2-1; D unresolved. Trimming removed 4 bases from V and 9 bases from J, with 13 bases in between. This CDR3 is built from 13 residues. The CDR3 spells CASSSPELGEQFF. DNA for the CDR3: TGTGCCAGCAGTTCTCCGGAACTTGGTGAGCAGTTCTTC.

The chain employs TRBV15 and TRBJ2-6, with a weak D call TRBD1 (5 bases). V dropped 1 base and J dropped 4 bases, with 11 bases sitting between them. The CDR3 runs 16 residues. CDR1 and CDR2 from the germline V gene are LNHNV and YYDKDF (reference sequence). The CDR3 nucleotides read TGTGCCACCAGCAGAGTGTCAGGGCCCGGGGCCAACGTCCTGACTTTC. It specifies CATSRVSGPGANVLTF.

This clonotype appeared a single time. The chain uses TRBV27 and TRBJ1-5, with 7 bases fitting TRBD1. The V segment lost 10 bases and the J segment 3 bases; nucleotides outside the gene matches: 9. The CDR3 is 14 amino acids. CDR1 and CDR2 (germline): MNHEY, SMNVEV (reference sequence). The CDR3 loop is CATRGDSNNQPQHF. In DNA form, the CDR3 reads TGTGCCACCCGAGGGGACAGTAACAATCAGCCCCAGCATTTT.

The chain recombines TRBV27 with TRBJ1-5; no reliable D call. V was shortened by 6 bases and J by 3 bases, with 12 bases between the two germline ends. This CDR3 has 14 residues. Germline V gene sequence: CDR1 MNHEY, CDR2 SMNVEV (reference sequence). The CDR3, as DNA: TGTGCCAGCAGCCAAGGGCGGGTCAATCAGCCCCAGCATTTT. Its protein product is CASSQGRVNQPQHF.

V gene TRBV7-9 combines with J gene TRBJ2-1; weak D call: TRBD1 (7 bases). V was shortened by 2 bases and J by 5 bases, with 19 bases between the two germline ends. The CDR3 is made up of 17 amino acids. Germline V gives CDR1 SEHNR, CDR2 FQNEAQ (reference sequence). In nucleotides, the CDR3 is TGTGCCAGCAGCTTATGGCTTGGGGGGACAGCCAACAATGAGCAGTTCTTC. Translated, it gives CASSLWLGGTANNEQFF. The full variable domain, completed using reference TRBV7-9 and TRBJ2-1, is DTGVSQNPRHKITKRGQNVTFRCDPISEHNRLYWYRQTLGQGPEFLTYFQNEAQLEKSRLLSDRFSAERPKGSFSTLEIQRTEQGDSAMYLCASSLWLGGTANNEQFFGPGTRLTVL.

The rearrangement uses TRBV12-3 or TRBV12-4 and TRBJ1-1, with 9 positions matching TRBD1. After removal of 7 bases from V and 1 base from J, the junction contained 13 bases not matched to a gene. This CDR3 contains 17 residues. CDR3 loop: CASTPTGGGSGNTEAFF. The CDR3 nucleotides are TGTGCCAGCACCCCTACAGGGGGCGGGAGTGGGAACACTGAAGCTTTCTTT.

The chain links TRBV7-8 to TRBJ1-2, with unresolved D. Looked up from germline, CDR1 is SGHVS and CDR2 is FQNEAQ. The CDR3 consists of 14 residues. With 4 bases removed from V and 8 bases from J, the gap between germline ends came to 17 bases. CDR3: CASSSVDGREGYTF. For the CDR3, the DNA is TGTGCCAGCAGCTCTGTGGACGGGAGGGAGGGCTACACCTTC.

This chain uses TRBV29-1 with TRBJ1-2; tentatively, D is TRBD1 (5 bases). Trimming left V 7 bases short and J 6 bases short, with 12 bases between. The length of the CDR3 is 11 residues. CDR1 and CDR2 (germline): SQVTM, ANQGSEA. As DNA, the CDR3 is TGCAGCGCCCGGGACGCGGATGGCTACACCTTC. Its translation: CSARDADGYTF.

The chain is built from TRBV27 and TRBJ2-1, with D maybe TRBD1 (5 bases). V lost 2 bases, J lost 2 bases, and 16 bases lay in between. Germline V gene sequence: CDR1 MNHEY, CDR2 SMNVEV (reference sequence). The CDR3 loop spans 17 amino acids. The CDR3 is CASSLPSSREAYNEQFF. DNA of the CDR3: TGTGCCAGCAGTTTACCGTCGTCCAGGGAAGCCTACAATGAGCAGTTCTTC.

V usage is TRBV20-1 and J usage is TRBJ2-5, with 8 bases that match TRBD1. CDR1 DFQATT and CDR2 SNEGSKA come from the germline V gene (reference sequence). V shed 5 bases, J shed 6 bases, and the junction held 8 bases outside the gene matches. The CDR3 sequence is 13 residues long. CDR3 residues: CSASDRGGKTQYF. The CDR3 DNA follows: TGCAGTGCTTCCGACAGGGGCGGGAAGACCCAGTACTTC.

V is TRBV29-1 and J is TRBJ1-3; the match to TRBD1 covers 7 bases. Germline CDR1 SQVTM, CDR2 ANQGSEA. The CDR3 is 11 residues long. The junction had 6 bases not matched to a gene; V was cut back by 3 bases and J by 13 bases. The CDR3 DNA reads TGCAGCGTTGATCACGGGACAGAGATATATTTT. It is translated as CSVDHGTEIYF.

This clonotype was counted a single time. The V and J genes are TRBV29-1 and TRBJ1-3, with D uncertain. V was trimmed by 6 bases and J by 4 bases, leaving 7 bases between them. CDR1 is SQVTM, CDR2 ANQGSEA, per germline. The length of the CDR3 is 11 residues. The CDR3 DNA reads TGCAGCGTCGCAGCCGGAAACACCATATATTTT. Protein sequence: CSVAAGNTIYF.

The rearrangement joins TRBV15 to TRBJ2-3; 8 nucleotides agree with TRBD2. CDR1 LNHNV and CDR2 YYDKDF come from the germline V gene (reference sequence). Germline trimming cut 1 base from V and 5 bases from J; bases unmatched to any gene: 5. The CDR3 is 15 amino acids. Written as DNA, the CDR3 is TGTGCCACCAGCAGAGCGGGGGGGCCGGGAGATACGCAGTATTTT. Translating gives CATSRAGGPGDTQYF.

Only one count was recorded for this clonotype. The CDR3 bases are TGTGCCTGGAGTGTTGGGCGGGGGGGCTACAATGAGCAGTTCTTC. Protein product: CAWSVGRGGYNEQFF. V is TRBV30 and J is TRBJ2-1; TRBD2 matches 9 bases. The CDR3 length is 15 residues. V shed 0 bases, J shed 3 bases, and the junction held 3 bases outside the gene matches. Germline V gene data show CDR1 as GTSNPN and CDR2 as SVGIG (reference sequence).

The chain uses TRBV14 and TRBJ2-1; 11 nucleotides align to TRBD2. CDR3 size: 14 residues. The J segment lost 9 bases and the V segment lost 1 base, leaving 2 bases of the junction unmatched. Germline lookup yields CDR1 SGHDN and CDR2 FVKESK. CDR3 sequence: CASSQVTSGSEQFF. CDR3 in DNA: TGTGCCAGCAGCCAAGTAACTAGCGGGAGTGAGCAGTTCTTC.

The chain employs TRBV29-1 and TRBJ1-1, with D maybe TRBD1 (5 bases). Germline CDR1 is SQVTM and CDR2 is ANQGSEA. The V gene lost 7 bases and the J gene lost 6 bases, with 15 bases spanning the gap. CDR3 length: 12 amino acids. CDR3 bases: TGCAGCGGCCAAGGGGTACCGCCTGAAGCTTTCTTT. Amino acids: CSGQGVPPEAFF.